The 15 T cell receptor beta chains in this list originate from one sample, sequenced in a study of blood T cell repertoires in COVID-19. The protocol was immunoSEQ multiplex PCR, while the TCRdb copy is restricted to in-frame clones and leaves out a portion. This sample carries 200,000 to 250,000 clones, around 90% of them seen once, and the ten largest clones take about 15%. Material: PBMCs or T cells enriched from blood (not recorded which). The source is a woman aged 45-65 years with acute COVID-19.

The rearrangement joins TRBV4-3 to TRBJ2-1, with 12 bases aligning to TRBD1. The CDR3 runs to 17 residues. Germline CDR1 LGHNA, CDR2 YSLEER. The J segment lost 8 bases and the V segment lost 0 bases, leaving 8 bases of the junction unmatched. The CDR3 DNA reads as TGCGCCAGCAGCCAAGAATGGGGGACAGGGGGCAGGGATGAGCAGTTCTTC. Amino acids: CASSQEWGTGGRDEQFF.

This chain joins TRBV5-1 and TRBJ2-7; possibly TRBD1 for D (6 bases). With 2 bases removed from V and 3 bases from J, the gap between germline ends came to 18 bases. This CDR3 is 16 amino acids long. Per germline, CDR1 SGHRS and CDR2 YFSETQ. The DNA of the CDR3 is TGCGCCAGCAGCTTCGCTGCACCGGGACATCACTACGAGCAGTACTTC. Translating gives CASSFAAPGHHYEQYF.

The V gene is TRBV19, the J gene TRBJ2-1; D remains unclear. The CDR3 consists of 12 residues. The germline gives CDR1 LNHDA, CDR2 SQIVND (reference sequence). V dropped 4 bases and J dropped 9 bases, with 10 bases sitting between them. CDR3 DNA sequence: TGTGCCAGTAGTACCCAGTATGGTGAGCAGTTCTTC. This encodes CASSTQYGEQFF.

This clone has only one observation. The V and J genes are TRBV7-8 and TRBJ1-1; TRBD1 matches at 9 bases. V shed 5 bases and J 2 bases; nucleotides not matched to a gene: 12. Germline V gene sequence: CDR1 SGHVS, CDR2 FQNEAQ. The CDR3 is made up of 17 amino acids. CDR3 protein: CASSLTWTGELNTEAFF. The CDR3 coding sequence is TGTGCCAGCAGCCTGACTTGGACAGGGGAACTAAACACTGAAGCTTTCTTT.

CDR3 nucleotide sequence: TGTGCCAGCAGTCACTTATTAGGGGGAGGGCCAGATACGCAGTATTTT. This sequence encodes CASSHLLGGGPDTQYF. The rearrangement joins TRBV7-3 to TRBJ2-3; a weak D match, TRBD2 (7 bases). Germline V gives CDR1 SGHTA, CDR2 FQGTGA. The CDR3 is 16 amino acids. V lost 6 bases and J lost 4, with 20 bases in between. The entire variable domain, with the rest obtained from reference TRBV7-3 and TRBJ2-3, is as follows: GAGVSQTPSNKVTEKGKYVELRCDPISGHTALYWYRQSLGQGPEFLIYFQGTGAADDSGLPNDRFFAVRPEGSVSTLKIQRTERGDSAVYLCASSHLLGGGPDTQYFGPGTRLTVL.

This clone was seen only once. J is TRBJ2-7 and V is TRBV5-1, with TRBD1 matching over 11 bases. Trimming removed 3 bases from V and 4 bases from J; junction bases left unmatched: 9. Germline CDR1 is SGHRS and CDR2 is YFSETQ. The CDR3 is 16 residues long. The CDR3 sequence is CASSWGGTGGNYEQYF. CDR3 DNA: TGCGCCAGCAGCTGGGGCGGGACAGGGGGAAATTACGAGCAGTACTTC. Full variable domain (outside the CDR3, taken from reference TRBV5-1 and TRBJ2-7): KAGVTQTPRYLIKTRGQQVTLSCSPISGHRSVSWYQQTPGQGLQFLFEYFSETQRNKGNFPGRFSGRQFSNSRSEMNVSTLELGDSALYLCASSWGGTGGNYEQYFGPGTRLTVT.

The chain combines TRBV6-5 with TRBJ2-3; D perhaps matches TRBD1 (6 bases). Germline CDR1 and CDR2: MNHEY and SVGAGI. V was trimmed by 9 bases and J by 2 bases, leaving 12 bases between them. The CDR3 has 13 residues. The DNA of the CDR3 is TGTGCCAGTAAGGACAGAGTCACAGATACGCAGTATTTT. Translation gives CASKDRVTDTQYF.

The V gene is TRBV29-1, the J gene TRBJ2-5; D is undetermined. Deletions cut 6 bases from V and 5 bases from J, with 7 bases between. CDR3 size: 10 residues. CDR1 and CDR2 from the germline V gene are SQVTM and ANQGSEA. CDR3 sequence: CSVRKETQYF. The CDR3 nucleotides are TGCAGCGTGCGGAAGGAGACCCAGTACTTC. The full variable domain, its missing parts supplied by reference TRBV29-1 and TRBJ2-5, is SAVISQKPSRDICQRGTSLTIQCQVDSQVTMMFWYRQQPGQSLTLIATANQGSEATYESGFVIDKFPISRPNLTFSTLTVSNMSPEDSSIYLCSVRKETQYFGPGTRLLVL.

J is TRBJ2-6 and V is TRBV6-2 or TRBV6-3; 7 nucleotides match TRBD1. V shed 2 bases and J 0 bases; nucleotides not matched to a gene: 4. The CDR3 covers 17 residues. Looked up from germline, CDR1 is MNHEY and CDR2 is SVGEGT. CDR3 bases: TGTGCCAGCAGTTACGGGGGACAGAGCTCTGGGGCCAACGTCCTGACTTTC. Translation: CASSYGGQSSGANVLTF.

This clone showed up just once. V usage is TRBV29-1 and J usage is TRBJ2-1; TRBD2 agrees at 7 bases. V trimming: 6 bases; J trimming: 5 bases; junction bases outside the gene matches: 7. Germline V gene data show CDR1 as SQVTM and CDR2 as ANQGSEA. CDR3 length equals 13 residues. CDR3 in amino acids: CSVAGEYHNEQFF. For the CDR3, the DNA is TGCAGCGTGGCGGGAGAGTACCACAATGAGCAGTTCTTC.

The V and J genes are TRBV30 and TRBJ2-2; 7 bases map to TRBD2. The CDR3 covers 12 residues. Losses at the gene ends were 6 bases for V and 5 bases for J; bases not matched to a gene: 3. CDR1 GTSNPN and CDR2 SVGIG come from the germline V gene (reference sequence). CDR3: CACWGGTGELFF. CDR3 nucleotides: TGTGCCTGCTGGGGGGGAACCGGGGAGCTGTTTTTT.

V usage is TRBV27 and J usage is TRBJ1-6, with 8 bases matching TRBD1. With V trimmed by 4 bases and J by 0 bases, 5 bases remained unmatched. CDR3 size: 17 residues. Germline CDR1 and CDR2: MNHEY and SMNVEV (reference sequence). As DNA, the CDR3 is TGTGCCAGCAGTTCTAATCAGGGGGCCTCCTATAATTCACCCCTCCACTTT. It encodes CASSSNQGASYNSPLHF.

The CDR3 reads CSASEPGGPTGELFF. The CDR3 DNA reads TGCAGTGCTAGTGAGCCAGGGGGACCCACCGGGGAGCTGTTTTTT. This chain links TRBV20-1 with TRBJ2-2; 7 nucleotides align to TRBD1. Losses at the gene ends were 3 bases for V and 4 bases for J; bases not matched to a gene: 8. This CDR3 has 15 residues. In germline, CDR1 is DFQATT, CDR2 SNEGSKA (reference sequence).

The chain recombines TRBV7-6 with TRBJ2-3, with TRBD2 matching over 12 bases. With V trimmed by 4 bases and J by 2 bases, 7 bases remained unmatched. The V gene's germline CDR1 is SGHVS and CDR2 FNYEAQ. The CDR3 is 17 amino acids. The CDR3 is CASSYWTSGVLTDTQYF. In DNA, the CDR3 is TGTGCCAGCAGCTACTGGACTAGCGGGGTACTCACAGATACGCAGTATTTT.

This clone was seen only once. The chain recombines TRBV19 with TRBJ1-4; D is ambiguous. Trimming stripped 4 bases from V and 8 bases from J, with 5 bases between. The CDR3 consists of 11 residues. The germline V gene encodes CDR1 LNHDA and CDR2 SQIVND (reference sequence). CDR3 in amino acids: CASSRHEKLFF. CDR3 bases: TGTGCCAGTAGTAGGCACGAAAAACTGTTTTTT.